This T cell receptor beta chain was profiled in a study of T cells in Graves' hyperthyroidism and ophthalmopathy. Broader study findings: The model predicted ophthalmopathy a median roughly 6.5 months before onset. Blood also showed most of the thyroid clonotypes that were expanded above 0.001.

Patients were excluded for uncontrolled infection, other autoimmune disease, pregnancy or lactation. Amplification of TCR beta CDR3 regions was performed using RNA transcripts as template. The HTBI set primed first-round TCR CDR3 RT-PCR. MiXCR, run by TCRdb on the multiplex PCR reads, gives a single entry per CDR3 protein. Altogether fewer than 450,000 distinct CDR3 sequences are present, roughly 17% being singletons, with the ten largest covering 30% to 35%. Note on this clonotype: Its matching antigen is unknown.

J lost 5 bases, V lost 4 bases, and 1 base had no gene match. The germline V gene has CDR1 SGHNT and CDR2 YYREEE (reference sequence). This CDR3 has 13 amino acids. J is TRBJ2-2 and V is TRBV5-4; TRBD1 agrees at 8 bases. Sequencing was carried out using blood. The TCR originated in a woman younger than 45 with Graves' hyperthyroidism that later progressed to Graves' ophthalmopathy. The CDR3 nucleotides read TGTGCCAGCAGCCAGGGGGCGACCGGGGAGCTGTTTTTT. Its translation: CASSQGATGELFF. Using reference TRBV5-4 and TRBJ2-2 for the parts outside the CDR3, the full variable domain is ETGVTQSPTHLIKTRGQQVTLRCSSQSGHNTVSWYQQALGQGPQFIFQYYREEENGRGNFPPRFSGLQFPNYSSELNVNALELDDSALYLCASSQGATGELFFGEGSRLTVL.